This T cell receptor (beta chain) is drawn from a study of regulatory T cells in long-lasting Graves disease. Investigators prepared the TCR beta libraries by applying iRepertoire HTBI primers and Arm-PCR of CDR3 regions. TCRdb processed the multiplex PCR reads anew with MiXCR; each CDR3 protein has one entry. The table shows fewer than 550,000 distinct CDR3 sequences, with about 16% occurring only once. This clonotype has only a few counts. Looked up from germline, CDR1 is SGHRS and CDR2 is YFSETQ. With 4 bases clipped from V and 7 bases from J, the junction kept 9 bases outside the gene matches. The CDR3 spans 15 residues. As for time point: newly diagnosed GD, antithyroid drugs for less than 3 months. The authors made the TCR library using RNA they extracted from PBMCs. These data were also filed under a second study, of T cells in Graves' hyperthyroidism and ophthalmopathy. This second study says: Patients aged 18 to 65 had newly diagnosed hyperthyroidism of under 2 months' duration. The HTBI primer set drove a first-round RT-PCR of the TCR CDR3.

Sequences were derived from peripheral blood mononuclear cells (PBMCs), sampled at new diagnosis, from a patient treated with antithyroid drugs. The rearrangement links TRBV5-1 to TRBJ2-1; 9 nucleotides align to TRBD2. This TCR derives from a woman aged 35 to 60 with Graves disease. This chain's CDR3 is CASSKASGDVNEQFF. The CDR3 nucleotides are TGCGCCAGCAGCAAGGCTAGCGGGGACGTTAATGAGCAGTTCTTC.